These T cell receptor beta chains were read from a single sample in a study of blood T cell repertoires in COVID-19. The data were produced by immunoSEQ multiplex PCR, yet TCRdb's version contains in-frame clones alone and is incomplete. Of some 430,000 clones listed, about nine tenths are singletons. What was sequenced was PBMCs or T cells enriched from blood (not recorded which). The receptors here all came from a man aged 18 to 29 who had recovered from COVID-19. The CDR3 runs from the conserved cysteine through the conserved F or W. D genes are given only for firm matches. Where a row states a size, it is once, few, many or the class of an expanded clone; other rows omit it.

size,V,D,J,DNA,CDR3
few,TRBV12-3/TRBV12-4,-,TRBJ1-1,TGTGCCAGCAGATTCCAGGGTTTCACTGAAGCTTTCTTT,CASRFQGFTEAFF
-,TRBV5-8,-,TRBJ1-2,TGTGCCAGCACTCTTTGGTCTCTTGGCCAGGGGACCTATGGCTACACCTTC,CASTLWSLGQGTYGYTF
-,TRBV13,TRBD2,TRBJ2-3,TGTGCCAGCAGACAATCCTTCCTAGGAGCGGGGGGATCAGATACGCAGTATTTT,CASRQSFLGAGGSDTQYF
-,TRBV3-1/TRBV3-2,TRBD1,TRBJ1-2,TGTGCCAGCAGCCAAGATCCCGGGACAGGGAACGGCTACACCTTC,CASSQDPGTGNGYTF
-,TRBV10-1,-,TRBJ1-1,TGCGCCAGCAGCGCGGACAGGAACACTGAAGCTTTCTTT,CASSADRNTEAFF
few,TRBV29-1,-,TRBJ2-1,TGCAGCGTTGATCCCTCAGCGATGCCTATCTACAATGAGCAGTTCTTC,CSVDPSAMPIYNEQFF
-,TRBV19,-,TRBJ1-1,TGTGCCTTTATTCGGGGGGGAAACACTGAAGCTTTCTTT,CAFIRGGNTEAFF
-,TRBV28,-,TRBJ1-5,TGTGCCAGCAGTTTCGGCACAGGGCTAGACCAGCCCCAGCATTTT,CASSFGTGLDQPQHF
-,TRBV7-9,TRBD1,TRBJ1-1,TGTGCCAGCAGCCATACAAACCAGGGGGCTCAAACTGAAGCTTTCTTT,CASSHTNQGAQTEAFF
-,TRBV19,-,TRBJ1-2,TGTGCCAGTAGTATGGGGGGGCGCCATGGCTACACCTTC,CASSMGGRHGYTF
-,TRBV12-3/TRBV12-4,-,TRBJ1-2,TGTGCCAGCAGTTTACAGGGCTATGGCTACACCTTC,CASSLQGYGYTF
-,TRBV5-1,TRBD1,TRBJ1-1,TGCGCCAGCCATGGGACAGGGGGCGCGGTGAACACTGAAGCTTTCTTT,CASHGTGGAVNTEAFF
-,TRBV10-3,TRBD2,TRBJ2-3,TGTGCCACCCAAGCGGGACGTACCACAGATACGCAGTATTTT,CATQAGRTTDTQYF
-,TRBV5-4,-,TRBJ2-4,TGTGCCAGCAGCTTGGAACAGGGTAGTAGCATTCAGTACTTC,CASSLEQGSSIQYF
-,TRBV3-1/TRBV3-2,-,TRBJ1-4,TGTGCCAGCAGAGAGGCGGGGAGGTCTAATGAAAAACTGTTTTTT,CASREAGRSNEKLFF
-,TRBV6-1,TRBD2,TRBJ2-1,TGTGCCAGCAGTGAATACGGGGGGGCCATCAATGAGCAGTTCTTC,CASSEYGGAINEQFF
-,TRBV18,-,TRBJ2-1,TGTGCCAGCTCACTGGGAGTCCAGGTATACAATGAGCAGTTCTTC,CASSLGVQVYNEQFF
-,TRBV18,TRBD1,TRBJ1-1,TGTGCCAGCTCTCGGGACAGGGGGGAGGAAGCTTTCTTT,CASSRDRGEEAFF
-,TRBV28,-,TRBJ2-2,TGTGCCAGCAGGCGGACTACCTACACCGGGGAGCTGTTTTTT,CASRRTTYTGELFF
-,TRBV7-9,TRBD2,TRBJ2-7,TGTGCCAGCAGCTCCTCATCGGGAGGTAACGAGCAGTACTTC,CASSSSSGGNEQYF
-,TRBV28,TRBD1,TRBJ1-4,TGTGCCAGCAGTTTAACTGGGACAGGGATTGAAAAACTGTTTTTT,CASSLTGTGIEKLFF
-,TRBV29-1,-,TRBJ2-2,TGCAGCGCTGAGAGCGGCTCGAACACCGGGGAGCTGTTTTTT,CSAESGSNTGELFF
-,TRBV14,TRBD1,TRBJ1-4,TGTGCCAGCAGCCGGGACAGCCAAAATGAAAAACTGTTTTTT,CASSRDSQNEKLFF
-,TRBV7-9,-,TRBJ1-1,TGTGCCAGCAGCTGGGGGGCTGAAGCTTTCTTT,CASSWGAEAFF
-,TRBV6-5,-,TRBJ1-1,TGTGCCAGCAGTTCACGGTTCCGCCGAATGAACACTGAAGCTTTCTTT,CASSSRFRRMNTEAFF
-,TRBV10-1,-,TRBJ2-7,TGCGCCAGCAGTGAGTCCAGTTACGAGCAGTACTTC,CASSESSYEQYF
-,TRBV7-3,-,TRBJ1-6,TGTGCCAGCGCCAGTACCGGGGGGAAAGGTTCACCCCTCCACTTT,CASASTGGKGSPLHF
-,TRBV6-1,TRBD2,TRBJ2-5,TGTGCCAGCAGTGTCCTGTATGCGGGAGGGCAAGAGACCCAGTACTTC,CASSVLYAGGQETQYF
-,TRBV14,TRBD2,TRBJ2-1,TGTGCCAGCAGCCCTCTTCTAGCGGGGCACTCTATGTCCTACAATGAGCAGTTCTTC,CASSPLLAGHSMSYNEQFF
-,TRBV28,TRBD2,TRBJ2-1,TGTGCCAGCGAAGGACTAGCGGAGTACAATGAGCAGTTCTTC,CASEGLAEYNEQFF
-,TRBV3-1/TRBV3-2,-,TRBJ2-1,TGTGCCAGCAGCCAGTCTGACAATGAGCAGTTCTTC,CASSQSDNEQFF
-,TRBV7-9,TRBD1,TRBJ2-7,TGTGCCAGCAGCCTCGAAACCACCGGGACAGGGACTCGCGAGCAGTACTTC,CASSLETTGTGTREQYF
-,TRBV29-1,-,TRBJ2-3,TGCAGCGTTGACACTGGCACAGATACGCAGTATTTT,CSVDTGTDTQYF
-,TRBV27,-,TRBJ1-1,TGTGCCAGCAGTGCCAGGGGTAGGAACACTGAAGCTTTCTTT,CASSARGRNTEAFF
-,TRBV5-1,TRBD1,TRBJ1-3,TGCGCCAGCAGCTTGGCCGGGACAGCAATTCCCGGAAACACCATATATTTT,CASSLAGTAIPGNTIYF
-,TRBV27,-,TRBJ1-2,TGTGCCAGCAGTGTCAAAGGGGGTAATGGCTACACCTTC,CASSVKGGNGYTF
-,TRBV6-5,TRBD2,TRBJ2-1,TGTGCCAGCAGTTACGGGACTAGCGGGAGTGGTGAGCAGTTCTTC,CASSYGTSGSGEQFF
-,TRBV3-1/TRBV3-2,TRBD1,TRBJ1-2,TGTGCCAGCAGCCAGGGACAGGGAGGGGGATATGGAGGCTACACCTTC,CASSQGQGGGYGGYTF
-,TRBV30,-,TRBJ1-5,TGTGCCTGGAGTGTTTCCACCGGGACACAGTATCAGCCCCAGCATTTT,CAWSVSTGTQYQPQHF
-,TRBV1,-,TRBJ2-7,TGCACCAGCCCCCGGGAGCCGGCAGGAGAGCAGTACTTC,CTSPREPAGEQYF
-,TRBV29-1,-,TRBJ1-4,TGCAGCGTTAGCAGGGGCCAAAATGAAAAACTGTTTTTT,CSVSRGQNEKLFF
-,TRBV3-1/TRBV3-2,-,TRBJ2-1,TGTGCCAGCAGCCATCCCGGGAGCTACAATGAGCAGTTCTTC,CASSHPGSYNEQFF
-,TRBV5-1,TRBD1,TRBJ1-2,TGCGCCAGCAGCGCCACAGGGGGAGACTATGGCTACACCTTC,CASSATGGDYGYTF
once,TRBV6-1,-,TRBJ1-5,TGTGCCAGCAGTGAATTTGGGCCGCTCACCGGGGGCAATCAGCCCCAGCATTTT,CASSEFGPLTGGNQPQHF
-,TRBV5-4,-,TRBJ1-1,TGTGCCAGCAGCTTGTCAGTGACAGCAAACACTGAAGCTTTCTTT,CASSLSVTANTEAFF
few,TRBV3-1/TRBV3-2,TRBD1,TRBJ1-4,TGTGCCAGCAGCCTGTGGGACAGGGTCAGTGAAAAACTGTTTTTT,CASSLWDRVSEKLFF
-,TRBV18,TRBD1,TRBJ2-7,TGTGCCAGCTCATTAGAAGTCCCGGGACAGGGGGCTTACGAGCAGTACTTC,CASSLEVPGQGAYEQYF
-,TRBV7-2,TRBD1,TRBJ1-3,TGTGCCAGCAGCCCAGGGGGCTCTGGAAACACCATATATTTT,CASSPGGSGNTIYF
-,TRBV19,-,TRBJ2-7,TGTGCCAGTAGTTTGAGTCTCGGGAGCTCCTACGAGCAGTACTTC,CASSLSLGSSYEQYF
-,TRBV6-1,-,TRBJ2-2,TGTGCCAGCAGTGAAAGCCGAAAAACCCCCGGGGAGCTGTTTTTT,CASSESRKTPGELFF
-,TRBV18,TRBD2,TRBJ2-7,TGTGCCAGCTCTCCAGGACTAGCGGGGCCCTTCAAGCAGTACTTC,CASSPGLAGPFKQYF
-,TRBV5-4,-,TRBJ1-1,TGTGCCAGCAGCTTGGATCCTAGAGAAGCTTTCTTT,CASSLDPREAFF
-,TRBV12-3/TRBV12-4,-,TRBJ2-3,TGTGCCAGCACTTGGGGGGGGCCAGATACGCAGTATTTT,CASTWGGPDTQYF
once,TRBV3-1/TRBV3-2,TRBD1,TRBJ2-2,TGTGCCAGCAGCCCCATAGGAAGGACAGGATCGGACACCGGGGAGCTGTTTTTT,CASSPIGRTGSDTGELFF
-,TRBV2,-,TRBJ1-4,TGTGCCACCTTCCGGGAAAAACTGTTTTTT,CATFREKLFF